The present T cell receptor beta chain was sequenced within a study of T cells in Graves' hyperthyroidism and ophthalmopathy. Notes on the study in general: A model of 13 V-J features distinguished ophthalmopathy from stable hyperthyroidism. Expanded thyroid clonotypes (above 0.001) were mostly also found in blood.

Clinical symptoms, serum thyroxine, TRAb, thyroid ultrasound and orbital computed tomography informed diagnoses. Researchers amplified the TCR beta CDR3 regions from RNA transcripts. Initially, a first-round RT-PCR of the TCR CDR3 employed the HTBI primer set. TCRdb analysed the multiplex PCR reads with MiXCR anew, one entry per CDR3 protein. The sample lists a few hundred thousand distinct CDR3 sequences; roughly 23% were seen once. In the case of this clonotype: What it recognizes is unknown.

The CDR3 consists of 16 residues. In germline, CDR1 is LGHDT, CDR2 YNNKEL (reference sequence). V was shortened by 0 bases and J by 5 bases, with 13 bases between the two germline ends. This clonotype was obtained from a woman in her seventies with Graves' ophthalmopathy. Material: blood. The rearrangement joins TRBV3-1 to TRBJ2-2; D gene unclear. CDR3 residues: CASSQDLRRTTGELFF. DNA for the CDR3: TGTGCCAGCAGCCAAGATCTGAGACGAACTACCGGGGAGCTGTTTTTT.